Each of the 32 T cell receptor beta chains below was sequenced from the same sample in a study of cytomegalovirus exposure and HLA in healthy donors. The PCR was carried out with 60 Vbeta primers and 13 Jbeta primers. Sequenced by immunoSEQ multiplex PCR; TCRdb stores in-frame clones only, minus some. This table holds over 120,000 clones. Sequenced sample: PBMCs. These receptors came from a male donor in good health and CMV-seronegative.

The CDR3 coding sequence is TGTGCCAGCATAGCCTACTGGCAGGGAGGGCAAGTGGGGGACACTGAAGCTTTCTTT. As protein: CASIAYWQGGQVGDTEAFF. V is TRBV7-9 and J is TRBJ1-1; the D gene is possibly TRBD1 (5 bases). V was cut by 7 bases and J by 3 bases, with 30 bases left in between. The germline CDR1 and CDR2 sequences are SEHNR and FQNEAQ (reference sequence). CDR3 length equals 19 residues.

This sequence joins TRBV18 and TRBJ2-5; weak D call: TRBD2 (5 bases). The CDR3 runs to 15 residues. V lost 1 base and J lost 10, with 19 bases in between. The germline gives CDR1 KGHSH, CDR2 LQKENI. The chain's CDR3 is CASSPQANIPEGQYF. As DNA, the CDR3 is TGTGCCAGCTCACCACAGGCCAATATACCAGAGGGCCAGTACTTC.

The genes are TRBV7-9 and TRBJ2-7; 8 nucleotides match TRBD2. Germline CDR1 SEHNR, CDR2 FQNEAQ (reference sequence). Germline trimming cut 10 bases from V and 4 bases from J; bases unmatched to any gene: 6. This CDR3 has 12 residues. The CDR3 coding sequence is TGTGCCACCCGAGCGGGGGCTTACGAGCAGTACTTC. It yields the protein CATRAGAYEQYF. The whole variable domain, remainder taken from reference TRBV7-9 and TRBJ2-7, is DTGVSQNPRHKITKRGQNVTFRCDPISEHNRLYWYRQTLGQGPEFLTYFQNEAQLEKSRLLSDRFSAERPKGSFSTLEIQRTEQGDSAMYLCATRAGAYEQYFGPGTRLTVT.

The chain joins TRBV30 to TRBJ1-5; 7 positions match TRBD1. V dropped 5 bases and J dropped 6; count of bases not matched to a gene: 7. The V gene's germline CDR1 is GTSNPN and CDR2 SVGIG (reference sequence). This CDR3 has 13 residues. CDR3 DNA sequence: TGTGCCTGGTCTACAGGGGACCCTCAGCCCCAGCATTTT. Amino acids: CAWSTGDPQPQHF.

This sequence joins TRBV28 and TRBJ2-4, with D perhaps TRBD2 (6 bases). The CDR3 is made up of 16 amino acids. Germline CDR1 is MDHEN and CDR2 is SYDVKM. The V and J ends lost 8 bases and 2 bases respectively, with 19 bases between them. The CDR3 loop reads CASLGSPGVTKNIQYF. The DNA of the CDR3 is TGTGCCAGCCTCGGGAGCCCGGGTGTTACCAAAAACATTCAGTACTTC.

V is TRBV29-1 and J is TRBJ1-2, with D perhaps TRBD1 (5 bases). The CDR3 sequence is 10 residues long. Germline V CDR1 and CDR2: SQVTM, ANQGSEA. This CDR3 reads CGVGGEGYTF. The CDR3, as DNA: TGCGGGGTGGGAGGGGAAGGCTACACCTTC.

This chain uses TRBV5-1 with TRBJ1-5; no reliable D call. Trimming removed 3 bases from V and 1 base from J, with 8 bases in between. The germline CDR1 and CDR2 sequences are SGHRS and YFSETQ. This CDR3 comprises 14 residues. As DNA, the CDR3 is TGCGCCAGCAGCTCCGGGATGAGCAATCAGCCCCAGCATTTT. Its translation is CASSSGMSNQPQHF.

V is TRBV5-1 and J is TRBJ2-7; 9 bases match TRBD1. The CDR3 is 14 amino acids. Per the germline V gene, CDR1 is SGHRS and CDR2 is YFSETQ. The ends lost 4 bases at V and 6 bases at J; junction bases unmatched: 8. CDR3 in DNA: TGCGCCAGCAGCGTAGATTTGACAGGGGGCGAGCAGTACTTC. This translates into CASSVDLTGGEQYF.

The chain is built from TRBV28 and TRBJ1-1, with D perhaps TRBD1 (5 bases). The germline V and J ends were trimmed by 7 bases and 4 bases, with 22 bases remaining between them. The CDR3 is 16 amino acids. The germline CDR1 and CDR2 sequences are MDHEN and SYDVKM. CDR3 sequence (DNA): TGTGCCAGCAATGTGGGCAGTCCTGGGCAGGGCACTGAAGCTTTCTTT. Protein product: CASNVGSPGQGTEAFF.

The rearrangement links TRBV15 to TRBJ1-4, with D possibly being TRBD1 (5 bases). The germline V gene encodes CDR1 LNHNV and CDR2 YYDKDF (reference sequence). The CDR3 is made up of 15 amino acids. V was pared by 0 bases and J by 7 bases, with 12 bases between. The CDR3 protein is CATSRDRGVSEKLFF. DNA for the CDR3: TGTGCCACCAGCAGAGATCGGGGGGTTAGTGAAAAACTGTTTTTT.

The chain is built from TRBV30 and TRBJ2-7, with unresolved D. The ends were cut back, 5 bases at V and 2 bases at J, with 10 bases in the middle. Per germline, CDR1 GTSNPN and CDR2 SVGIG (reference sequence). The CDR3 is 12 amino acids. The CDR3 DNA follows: TGTGCCTGGTCGCGGAGAGCCTACGAGCAGTACTTC. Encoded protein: CAWSRRAYEQYF. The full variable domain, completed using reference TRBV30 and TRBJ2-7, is SQTIHQWPATLVQPVGSPLSLECTVEGTSNPNLYWYRQAAGRGLQLLFYSVGIGQISSEVPQNLSASRPQDRQFILSSKKLLLSDSGFYLCAWSRRAYEQYFGPGTRLTVT.

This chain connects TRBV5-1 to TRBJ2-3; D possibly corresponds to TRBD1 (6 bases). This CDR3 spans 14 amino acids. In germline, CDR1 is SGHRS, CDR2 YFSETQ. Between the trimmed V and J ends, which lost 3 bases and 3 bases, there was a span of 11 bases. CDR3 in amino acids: CASSSAGVTDTQYF. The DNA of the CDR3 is TGCGCCAGCAGCTCCGCAGGGGTTACAGATACGCAGTATTTT.

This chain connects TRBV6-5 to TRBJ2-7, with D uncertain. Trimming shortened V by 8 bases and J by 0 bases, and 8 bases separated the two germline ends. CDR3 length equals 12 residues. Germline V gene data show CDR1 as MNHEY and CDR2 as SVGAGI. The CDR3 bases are TGTGCCAGCCATTCCCCCTCCTACGAGCAGTACTTC. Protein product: CASHSPSYEQYF.

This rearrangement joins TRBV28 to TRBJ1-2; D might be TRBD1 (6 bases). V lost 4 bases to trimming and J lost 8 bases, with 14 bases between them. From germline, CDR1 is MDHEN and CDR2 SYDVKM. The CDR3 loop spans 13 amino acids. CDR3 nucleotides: TGTGCCAGCAGTTCACAACAGGGTGGAGGCTACACCTTC. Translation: CASSSQQGGGYTF.

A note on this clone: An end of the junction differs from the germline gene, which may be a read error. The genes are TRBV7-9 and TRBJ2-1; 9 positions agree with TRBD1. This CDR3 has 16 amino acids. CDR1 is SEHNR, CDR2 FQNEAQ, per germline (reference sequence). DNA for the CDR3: TGTGCCCGCAGTAGAGGGACAGGGAACAGCCACAATGAGCAGTTCTTC. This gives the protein CARSRGTGNSHNEQFF.

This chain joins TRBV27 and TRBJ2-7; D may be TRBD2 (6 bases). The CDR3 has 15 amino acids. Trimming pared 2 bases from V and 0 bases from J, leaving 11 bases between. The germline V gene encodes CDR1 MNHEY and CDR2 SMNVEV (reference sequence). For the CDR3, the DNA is TGTGCCAGCAGTTTAGGGCGAGCGGGCTCCTACGAGCAGTACTTC. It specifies CASSLGRAGSYEQYF.

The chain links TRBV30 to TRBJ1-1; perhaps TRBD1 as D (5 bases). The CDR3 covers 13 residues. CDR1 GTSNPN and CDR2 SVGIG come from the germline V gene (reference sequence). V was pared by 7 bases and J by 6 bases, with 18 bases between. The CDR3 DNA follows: TGTGCCTCCCTGCCCCCCGACAGTTCTGAAGCTTTCTTT. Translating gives CASLPPDSSEAFF.

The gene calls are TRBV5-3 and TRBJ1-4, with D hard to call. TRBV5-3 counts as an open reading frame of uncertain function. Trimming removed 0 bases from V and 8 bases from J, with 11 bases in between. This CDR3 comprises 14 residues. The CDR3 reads CARSLVQVGEKLFF. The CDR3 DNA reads TGTGCCAGAAGCTTGGTCCAGGTTGGCGAAAAACTGTTTTTT.

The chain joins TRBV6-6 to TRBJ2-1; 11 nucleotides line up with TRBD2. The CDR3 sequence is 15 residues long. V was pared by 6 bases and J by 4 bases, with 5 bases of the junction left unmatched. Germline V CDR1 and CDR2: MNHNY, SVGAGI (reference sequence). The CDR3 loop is CASSLLAGAYNEQFF. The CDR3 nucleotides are TGTGCCAGCAGCTTACTAGCGGGAGCATACAATGAGCAGTTCTTC.

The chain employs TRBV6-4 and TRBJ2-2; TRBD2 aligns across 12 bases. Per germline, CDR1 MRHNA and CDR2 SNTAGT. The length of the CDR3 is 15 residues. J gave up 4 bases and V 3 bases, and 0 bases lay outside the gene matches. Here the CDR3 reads CASSELAGGTGELFF. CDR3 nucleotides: TGTGCCAGCAGTGAACTAGCGGGAGGCACCGGGGAGCTGTTTTTT.

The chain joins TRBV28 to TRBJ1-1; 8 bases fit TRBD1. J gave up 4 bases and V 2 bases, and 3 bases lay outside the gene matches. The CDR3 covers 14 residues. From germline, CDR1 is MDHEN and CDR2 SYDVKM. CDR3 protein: CASSLQGAGTEAFF. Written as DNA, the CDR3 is TGTGCCAGCAGTTTACAGGGGGCAGGCACTGAAGCTTTCTTT.

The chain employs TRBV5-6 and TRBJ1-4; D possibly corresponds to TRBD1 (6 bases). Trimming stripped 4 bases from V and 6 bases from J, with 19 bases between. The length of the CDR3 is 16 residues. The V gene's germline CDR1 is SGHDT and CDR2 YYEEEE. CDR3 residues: CASSHYRHRVYEKLFF. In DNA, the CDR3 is TGTGCCAGCAGCCATTACAGGCACAGGGTGTATGAAAAACTGTTTTTT.

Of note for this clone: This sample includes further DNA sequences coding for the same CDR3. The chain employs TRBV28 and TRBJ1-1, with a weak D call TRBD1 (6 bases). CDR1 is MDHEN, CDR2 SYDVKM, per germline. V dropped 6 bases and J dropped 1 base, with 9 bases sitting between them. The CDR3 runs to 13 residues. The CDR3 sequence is CASSLTGNTEAFF. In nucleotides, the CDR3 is TGTGCCAGCAGCTTGACAGGGAACACTGAAGCTTTCTTT.

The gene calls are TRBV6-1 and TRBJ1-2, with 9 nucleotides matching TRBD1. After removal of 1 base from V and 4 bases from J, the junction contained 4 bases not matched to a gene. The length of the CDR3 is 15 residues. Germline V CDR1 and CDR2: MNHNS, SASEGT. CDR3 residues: CASSEDRGRFYGYTF. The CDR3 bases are TGTGCCAGCAGTGAAGACAGGGGGCGCTTCTATGGCTACACCTTC.

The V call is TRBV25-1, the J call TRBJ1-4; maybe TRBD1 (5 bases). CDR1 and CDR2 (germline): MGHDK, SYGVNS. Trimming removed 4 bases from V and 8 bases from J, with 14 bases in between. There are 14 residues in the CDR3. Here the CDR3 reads CASSGRGWVEKLFF. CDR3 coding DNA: TGTGCCAGCAGTGGAAGGGGATGGGTCGAAAAACTGTTTTTT. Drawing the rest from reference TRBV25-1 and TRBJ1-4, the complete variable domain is EADIYQTPRYLVIGTGKKITLECSQTMGHDKMYWYQQDPGMELHLIHYSYGVNSTEKGDLSSESTVSRIRTEHFPLTLESARPSHTSQYLCASSGRGWVEKLFFGSGTQLSVL.

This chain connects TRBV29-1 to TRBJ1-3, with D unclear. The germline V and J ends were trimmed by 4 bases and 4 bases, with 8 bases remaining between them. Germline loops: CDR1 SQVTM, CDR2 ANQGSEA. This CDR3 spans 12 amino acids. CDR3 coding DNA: TGCAGCGTTGGGTCAGTGGGAAACACCATATATTTT. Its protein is CSVGSVGNTIYF.

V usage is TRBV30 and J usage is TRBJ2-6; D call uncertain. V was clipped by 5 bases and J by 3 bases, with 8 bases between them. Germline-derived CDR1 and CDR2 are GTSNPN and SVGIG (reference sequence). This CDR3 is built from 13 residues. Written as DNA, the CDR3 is TGTGCCTGGCGCCCAGTTGGGGCCAACGTCCTGACTTTC. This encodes CAWRPVGANVLTF.

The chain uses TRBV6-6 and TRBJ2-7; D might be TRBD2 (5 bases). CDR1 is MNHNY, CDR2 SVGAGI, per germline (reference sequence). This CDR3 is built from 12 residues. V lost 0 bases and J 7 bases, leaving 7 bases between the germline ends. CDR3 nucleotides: TGTGCCAGCAGTTACTCGTCGGGAGAGCAGTACTTC. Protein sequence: CASSYSSGEQYF.

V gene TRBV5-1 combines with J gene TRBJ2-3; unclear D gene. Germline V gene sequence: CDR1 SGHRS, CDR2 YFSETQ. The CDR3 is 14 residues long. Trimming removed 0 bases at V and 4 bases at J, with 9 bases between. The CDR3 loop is CASSLAQVSDTQYF. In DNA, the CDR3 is TGCGCCAGCAGCTTGGCCCAGGTATCAGATACGCAGTATTTT.

The CDR3 region is CSARRGGEQFF. Written as DNA, the CDR3 is TGCAGTGCTAGAAGAGGGGGTGAGCAGTTCTTC. The chain has TRBV20-1 and TRBJ2-1; D possibly corresponds to TRBD1 (6 bases). The CDR3 sequence is 11 residues long. V was shortened by 2 bases and J by 9 bases, with 8 bases between the two germline ends. Looked up from germline, CDR1 is DFQATT and CDR2 is SNEGSKA (reference sequence).

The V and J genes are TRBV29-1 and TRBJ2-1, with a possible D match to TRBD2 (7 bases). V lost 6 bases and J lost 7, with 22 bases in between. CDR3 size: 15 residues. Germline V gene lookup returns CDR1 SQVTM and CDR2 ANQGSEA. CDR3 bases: TGCAGCGTACCTCCTACGGGGGGCGGACGAAATGAGCAGTTCTTC. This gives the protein CSVPPTGGGRNEQFF.

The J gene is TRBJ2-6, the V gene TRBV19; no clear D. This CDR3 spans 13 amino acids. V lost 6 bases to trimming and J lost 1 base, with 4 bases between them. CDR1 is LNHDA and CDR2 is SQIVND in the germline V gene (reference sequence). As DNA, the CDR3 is TGTGCCAGTAGGTCATCTGGGGCCAACGTCCTGACTTTC. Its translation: CASRSSGANVLTF.